Each of the 20 T cell receptor beta chains below was sequenced from the same sample in a study of cytomegalovirus exposure and HLA in healthy donors (dated by TCRdb to the late 2010s). Library creation used the immunoSEQ multiplex PCR assay. The multiplex PCR relied on a mix of 60 forward primers for TCR Vbeta segments and 13 reverse primers for TCR Jbeta segments. TCRdb re-hosts the immuneACCESS table, in-frame sequences only. Its copies lack some clones; in the studies checked, an unresolved V gene accounts for under half of them, and the cause for the rest is not known. A total of 95,000 to 100,000 clones appear in this sample, 76% of them only once. The ten biggest clones cover more than 1.5% of the sample. The sequencing input was PBMCs. These receptor sequences come from a man in his forties in good health and CMV-seronegative.

The chain carries TRBV7-2 and TRBJ2-7; D might be TRBD1 (7 bases). Trimming removed 5 bases from V and 1 base from J, with 18 bases in between. CDR3 size: 16 residues. The germline V gene encodes CDR1 SGHTA and CDR2 FQGNSA. The CDR3: CASSPQGGSRSYEQYF. For the CDR3, the DNA is TGTGCCAGCAGCCCCCAGGGGGGCTCCCGATCCTACGAGCAGTACTTC.

The chain couples TRBV6-5 to TRBJ2-6; TRBD1 might be the D (6 bases). Looked up from germline, CDR1 is MNHEY and CDR2 is SVGAGI. Trimming removed 6 bases at V and 1 base at J, with 10 bases between. The CDR3 contains 15 residues. CDR3 residues: CASRSGTSGANVLTF. The CDR3 DNA reads as TGTGCCAGCAGATCCGGGACATCTGGGGCCAACGTCCTGACTTTC.

The chain uses TRBV5-6 and TRBJ2-7, with 11 bases that match TRBD2. Looked up from germline, CDR1 is SGHDT and CDR2 is YYEEEE. J gave up 0 bases and V 4 bases, and 6 bases lay outside the gene matches. The CDR3 runs 16 residues. The CDR3 is CASSTLAGGSSYEQYF. CDR3 DNA sequence: TGTGCCAGCAGCACCCTAGCGGGGGGAAGCTCCTACGAGCAGTACTTC.

The chain links TRBV11-2 to TRBJ2-5, with 7 bases lining up with TRBD1. V shed 5 bases and J 4 bases; nucleotides not matched to a gene: 4. This CDR3 is 13 amino acids long. Germline V gene sequence: CDR1 SGHAT, CDR2 FQNNGV. CDR3 nucleotide sequence: TGTGCCAGCAGCCGCAACAGGGGAGAGACCCAGTACTTC. This gives the protein CASSRNRGETQYF. Full variable domain (missing parts from reference TRBV11-2 and TRBJ2-5): EAGVAQSPRYKIIEKRQSVAFWCNPISGHATLYWYQQILGQGPKLLIQFQNNGVVDDSQLPKDRFSAERLKGVDSTLKIQPAKLEDSAVYLCASSRNRGETQYFGPGTRLLVL.

The V and J genes are TRBV11-2 and TRBJ2-1; 9 positions agree with TRBD1. CDR3 length equals 15 residues. V was clipped by 3 bases and J by 8 bases; unmatched bases: 8. Germline V gives CDR1 SGHAT, CDR2 FQNNGV. In DNA form, the CDR3 reads TGTGCCAGCAGCTTTGGACAGGGGAATTACCATGAGCAGTTCTTC. Its translation is CASSFGQGNYHEQFF.

The chain joins TRBV19 to TRBJ2-2; D gene unclear. In germline, CDR1 is LNHDA, CDR2 SQIVND (reference sequence). This CDR3 spans 15 amino acids. V lost 4 bases to trimming and J lost 0 bases, with 9 bases between them. CDR3 sequence: CASSTRSTNTGELFF. The DNA of the CDR3 is TGTGCCAGTAGTACCAGAAGTACGAACACCGGGGAGCTGTTTTTT.

In the case of this clone: One junction end disagrees with the germline gene, perhaps due to a read error. Different DNA sequences within this sample yield the same CDR3. This chain connects TRBV28 to TRBJ1-5; tentatively, D is TRBD1 (6 bases). This CDR3 has 13 amino acids. Germline CDR1 reads MDHEN; CDR2 reads SYDVKM. CDR3 DNA sequence: TGTGCCAGCAGTCCTTACAGGGACCAGCCCCAGCACTTT. As protein: CASSPYRDQPQHF. Supplemented by reference TRBV28 and TRBJ1-5, the full variable domain reads DVKVTQSSRYLVKRTGEKVFLECVQDMDHENMFWYRQDPGLGLRLIYFSYDVKMKEKGDIPEGYSVSREKKERFSLILESASTNQTSMYLCASSPYRDQPQHFGDGTRLSIL.

This chain links TRBV28 with TRBJ2-7; 11 bases align to TRBD2. Trimming cost V 5 bases and J 3 bases; bases outside gene matches: 6. The germline CDR1 and CDR2 sequences are MDHEN and SYDVKM. The CDR3 spans 15 residues. CDR3: CASSPRTSGRYEQYF. CDR3 DNA sequence: TGTGCCAGCAGTCCCCGGACTAGCGGGCGCTACGAGCAGTACTTC.

The J gene is TRBJ2-7, the V gene TRBV7-8, with 11 bases lining up with TRBD2. Germline V CDR1 and CDR2: SGHVS, FQNEAQ. Trimming took 4 bases from V and 5 from J; bases not matched to a gene: 7. There are 15 residues in the CDR3. CDR3 residues: CASSSLAGGTHEQYF. The CDR3 DNA reads TGTGCCAGCAGCTCTCTAGCGGGAGGAACTCACGAGCAGTACTTC.

There are a few counts of this clone. The chain links TRBV11-2 to TRBJ2-4; 12 nucleotides align to TRBD2. The germline gives CDR1 SGHAT, CDR2 FQNNGV. Trimming cost V 3 bases and J 6 bases; bases outside gene matches: 12. CDR3 size: 18 residues. The CDR3 DNA follows: TGTGCCAGCAGCTTGTGGGTGGGACTAGCGGGCCGGGGAAACATTCAGTACTTC. Translating gives CASSLWVGLAGRGNIQYF.

The chain has TRBV28 and TRBJ2-7; TRBD2 agrees at 14 bases. V trimming: 7 bases; J trimming: 3 bases; junction bases outside the gene matches: 5. CDR3 length: 15 amino acids. In germline, CDR1 is MDHEN, CDR2 SYDVKM. CDR3 sequence (DNA): TGTGCCAGCAACCGCGGGACTAGCGGGAGCTACGAGCAGTACTTC. Protein sequence: CASNRGTSGSYEQYF.

The chain uses TRBV7-2 and TRBJ2-1, with 8 bases identical to TRBD2. The ends lost 4 bases at V and 7 bases at J; junction bases unmatched: 6. This CDR3 region has 14 residues. Germline CDR1 reads SGHTA; CDR2 reads FQGNSA. The chain's CDR3 is CASSYRGGRNEQFF. The CDR3 DNA is TGTGCCAGCAGCTACCGGGGGGGCCGGAATGAGCAGTTCTTC. The whole variable domain, filled in from reference TRBV7-2 and TRBJ2-1, reads GAGVSQSPSNKVTEKGKDVELRCDPISGHTALYWYRQSLGQGLEFLIYFQGNSAPDKSGLPSDRFSAERTGGSVSTLTIQRTQQEDSAVYLCASSYRGGRNEQFFGPGTRLTVL.

V is TRBV7-2 and J is TRBJ2-1; 9 bases are a match to TRBD1. This CDR3 has 17 amino acids. Trimming took 4 bases from V and 0 from J; bases not matched to a gene: 7. Germline V CDR1 and CDR2: SGHTA, FQGNSA. In DNA form, the CDR3 reads TGTGCCAGCAGCTCAGGGGACAGGGTGAACTCCTACAATGAGCAGTTCTTC. Its translation: CASSSGDRVNSYNEQFF. Based on the CDR3 plus reference TRBV7-2 and TRBJ2-1, the full variable domain is GAGVSQSPSNKVTEKGKDVELRCDPISGHTALYWYRQSLGQGLEFLIYFQGNSAPDKSGLPSDRFSAERTGGSVSTLTIQRTQQEDSAVYLCASSSGDRVNSYNEQFFGPGTRLTVL.

The CDR3, as DNA: TGCGCCAGCAGCCAAGCTACCCGCTACGAGCAGTACTTC. It specifies CASSQATRYEQYF. V is TRBV4-3 and J is TRBJ2-7; D not certain. The ends were cut back, 1 base at V and 3 bases at J, with 7 bases in the middle. CDR3 length: 13 amino acids. Looked up from germline, CDR1 is LGHNA and CDR2 is YSLEER.

This chain connects TRBV9 to TRBJ2-1, with D tentatively TRBD1 (5 bases). The germline gives CDR1 SGDLS, CDR2 YYNGEE. Trimming cost V 2 bases and J 5 bases, with 23 bases left between them. The CDR3 has 18 amino acids. The CDR3 DNA reads as TGTGCCAGCAGCGTTACCCTTGTGACGGACACTGCTAACAATGAGCAGTTCTTC. Encoded protein: CASSVTLVTDTANNEQFF. The entire variable domain, with the rest obtained from reference TRBV9 and TRBJ2-1, is as follows: DSGVTQTPKHLITATGQRVTLRCSPRSGDLSVYWYQQSLDQGLQFLIQYYNGEERAKGNILERFSAQQFPDLHSELNLSSLELGDSALYFCASSVTLVTDTANNEQFFGPGTRLTVL.

This chain links TRBV27 with TRBJ2-2, with 9 bases that match TRBD2. V dropped 5 bases and J dropped 6; count of bases not matched to a gene: 10. The CDR3 is 16 amino acids. Germline loops: CDR1 MNHEY, CDR2 SMNVEV (reference sequence). CDR3 sequence: CASSRLGSGSPGELFF. DNA for the CDR3: TGTGCCAGCAGTCGTCTGGGTAGCGGGAGCCCCGGGGAGCTGTTTTTT.

The chain carries TRBV28 and TRBJ2-7; 12 bases align to TRBD1. CDR3 size: 17 residues. Germline-derived CDR1 and CDR2 are MDHEN and SYDVKM. J lost 5 bases, V lost 3 bases, and 11 bases had no gene match. The CDR3 sequence: CASSLGGGDRGRHEQYF. The CDR3, as DNA: TGTGCCAGCAGTTTGGGGGGAGGGGACAGGGGGCGACACGAGCAGTACTTC.

The CDR3 spells CASSDIRGRYGYTF. The CDR3 region has the DNA TGTGCCAGCAGTGATATAAGGGGGCGGTATGGCTACACCTTC. The rearrangement joins TRBV2 to TRBJ1-2; 7 bases fit TRBD1. CDR3 size: 14 residues. Per germline, CDR1 SNHLY and CDR2 FYNNEI. Unmatched junction bases numbered 6, after V lost 3 bases and J lost 5 bases.

The CDR3 reads CASGAGGAGNTIYF. DNA for the CDR3: TGTGCTAGTGGTGCTGGGGGGGCTGGAAACACCATATATTTT. This chain connects TRBV12-5 to TRBJ1-3; TRBD1 is a possible D gene (5 bases). Germline V CDR1 and CDR2: LGHNT, FRNRAP. The CDR3 totals 14 residues. V shed 5 bases and J shed 2 bases, with 10 bases lying between them.

The chain recombines TRBV19 with TRBJ2-1; no definite D call. The germline V and J ends were trimmed by 3 bases and 7 bases, with 10 bases remaining between them. Germline-derived CDR1 and CDR2 are LNHDA and SQIVND (reference sequence). This CDR3 spans 13 amino acids. CDR3 DNA: TGTGCCAGTAGTATTGCGACTTTAAATGAGCAGTTCTTC. Its translation is CASSIATLNEQFF.